These 21 T cell receptor beta chains were sequenced from one sample in a study of Tregs in tolerant kidney transplant recipients. Repertoires were generated with immunoSEQ multiplex PCR, while TCRdb's copy carries only in-frame clones and drops some. With roughly 50,000 clones in the sample, the ten largest clones hold about 0.83%. The sequences come from CD4+ T cells from blood, collected before the transplant. The receptor set was obtained from a human donor who received a combined kidney and bone marrow transplant.

In regard to this clone: The sequence runs out 3 residues before the end of the CDR3; the remainder is reconstructed from the germline J gene. This chain joins TRBV7-9 and TRBJ2-3; D is ambiguous. CDR3 length: 14 amino acids. Germline-derived CDR1 and CDR2 are SEHNR and FQNEAQ (reference sequence). The germline V and J ends were trimmed by 5 bases and 0 bases, with 9 bases remaining between them. CDR3 in amino acids: CASSRSVSTDTQYF. Incomplete CDR3 DNA: TGTGCCAGCAGCCGAAGCGTCAGCACAGATACG.

As to this clone: The read comes to an end 3 residues before the CDR3 does, leaving the germline J gene to fill in the end. This chain joins TRBV7-8 and TRBJ1-1; D possibly corresponds to TRBD1 (5 bases). Germline CDR1 reads SGHVS; CDR2 reads FQNEAQ. The CDR3 runs 16 residues. V shed 5 bases and J shed 1 base, with 17 bases lying between them. This CDR3 is CASSPLPDTSNTEAFF. CDR3 bases read: TGTGCCAGCAGCCCTCTCCCGGACACCTCGAACACTGAA.

Of note for this clone: The read halts 3 residues ahead of the CDR3 end, with the missing end drawn from the germline J gene. The rearrangement links TRBV18 to TRBJ2-2, with D uncertain. Trimming took off 0 bases at V and 6 bases at J, with 5 bases between the two ends. Germline CDR1 is KGHSH and CDR2 is LQKENI. This CDR3 region has 13 residues. The CDR3 loop reads CASSPPSAGELFF. The CDR3 bases that were read are TGTGCCAGCTCACCACCGAGCGCCGGGGAG.

Of note for this clone: The missing CDR3 end, 3 residues past where the read stops, is filled in from the germline J gene. The chain is built from TRBV18 and TRBJ1-1; TRBD1 matches 7 bases. This CDR3 has 15 residues. CDR1 and CDR2 (germline): KGHSH, LQKENI. With V trimmed by 4 bases and J by 6 bases, 11 bases remained unmatched. Partial CDR3 DNA: TGTGCCAGCTCACACAGGGACAGAGGGGTCCCTGAA. Its translation: CASSHRDRGVPE. The full CDR3 reads CASSHRDRGVPEAFF. The variable domain in full, completed from reference TRBV18 and TRBJ1-1, reads NAGVMQNPRHLVRRRGQEARLRCSPMKGHSHVYWYRQLPEEGLKFMVYLQKENIIDESGMPKERFSAEFPKEGPSILRIQQVVRGDSAAYFCASSHRDRGVPEAFFGQGTRLTVV.

CDR3 region: CARSWDRTNYGYTF. CDR3 DNA (partial): TGTGCCAGAAGCTGGGACAGGACCAACTATGGC. This chain connects TRBV5-3 to TRBJ1-2, with 8 bases that match TRBD1. The DNA ends 3 residues before the CDR3 does, and the rest of the CDR3 is filled in from the germline J gene. TRBV5-3 belongs to the ORF category, with a function that is uncertain. The CDR3 spans 14 residues. Germline trimming cut 3 bases from V and 2 bases from J; bases unmatched to any gene: 3.

Of note for this clone: With the read ending 3 residues before the CDR3 end, the germline J gene is used to fill in that end. V and J are TRBV7-2 and TRBJ2-2, with 9 bases matching TRBD2. Per the germline V gene, CDR1 is SGHTA and CDR2 is FQGNSA. CDR3 size: 15 residues. V dropped 4 bases and J dropped 1; count of bases not matched to a gene: 1. The CDR3 reads CASSSSGMNTGELFF. The part of the CDR3 DNA that was read is TGTGCCAGCAGCTCTAGCGGGATGAACACCGGGGAG.

A word on this clone: The CDR3 end falls 3 residues outside the read, so it is completed with the germline J gene. V is TRBV30 and J is TRBJ2-4; possibly TRBD1 for D (5 bases). V dropped 7 bases and J dropped 4 bases, with 8 bases sitting between them. The CDR3 sequence is 11 residues long. Germline loops: CDR1 GTSNPN, CDR2 SVGIG (reference sequence). CDR3 DNA (partial): TGTGCCTCGACAGAAAAAAACATT. It codes for CASTEKNI. The whole CDR3 protein reads CASTEKNIQYF.

A note on this clone: The CDR3 end lies 3 residues beyond the end of the read and is filled in from the germline J gene. The chain carries TRBV18 and TRBJ1-4; D is undetermined. Germline V gene sequence: CDR1 KGHSH, CDR2 LQKENI. This CDR3 is 12 amino acids long. This chain's CDR3 is CASSPQRAELFF. The sequenced part of the CDR3 DNA is TGTGCCAGCTCACCACAAAGGGCCGAA.

Of note for this clone: The read ends 3 residues early relative to the CDR3; the germline J gene fills the gap. The J gene is TRBJ1-2, the V gene TRBV19; D possibly corresponds to TRBD1 (5 bases). The CDR3 length is 13 residues. Trimming pared 5 bases from V and 3 bases from J, leaving 10 bases between. Germline lookup yields CDR1 LNHDA and CDR2 SQIVND (reference sequence). The CDR3 DNA, read in part, is TGTGCCAGTAGTGATGACAGTTACTATGGC. This codes for CASSDDSYYG. The whole CDR3 region reads CASSDDSYYGYTF.

A word on this clone: Coverage ceases 3 residues before the CDR3 finishes, and the germline J gene fills in the end. The chain has TRBV7-8 and TRBJ1-5; 7 bases fit TRBD1. The germline CDR1 and CDR2 sequences are SGHVS and FQNEAQ. This CDR3 is built from 16 residues. The V segment lost 5 bases and the J segment 5 bases; nucleotides outside the gene matches: 12. CDR3 amino acids: CASSIRDREGYQPQHF. The sequenced CDR3 bases are TGTGCCAGCAGCATACGAGACAGGGAGGGTTATCAGCCC.

A note on this clone: The read finishes 3 residues shy of the CDR3 end, and the germline J gene is used to complete it. The V gene is TRBV6-2 or TRBV6-3, the J gene TRBJ2-2; 7 bases match TRBD1. Germline V lookup: CDR1 MNHEY, CDR2 SVGEGT. The CDR3 covers 13 residues. The DNA read from the CDR3 is TGTGCCAGCATTCTAAGGAAGACAGGGCGG. Translating it yields CASILRKTGR. In full, the CDR3 reads CASILRKTGRLFF.

Points on this clone: The missing CDR3 end, 3 residues past where the read stops, is filled in from the germline J gene. The genes are TRBV20-1 and TRBJ2-6; D unclear. Trimming took 2 bases from V and 1 from J, leaving 6 bases between them. Germline values: CDR1 DFQATT, CDR2 SNEGSKA (reference sequence). This CDR3 spans 14 amino acids. CDR3 bases read: TGCAGTGCTAGAAGAGGTTCTGGGGCCAACGTC. Translation: CSARRGSGANV. The entire CDR3 protein is CSARRGSGANVLTF.

Notes on this clone: The DNA ends 3 residues before the CDR3 does, and the rest of the CDR3 is filled in from the germline J gene. The rearrangement links TRBV7-2 to TRBJ2-2; D possibly uses TRBD1 or TRBD2 (5 bases each). The V gene's germline CDR1 is SGHTA and CDR2 FQGNSA. This CDR3 is built from 14 residues. Trimming took 3 bases from V and 2 from J, leaving 7 bases between them. The sequenced CDR3 bases are TGTGCCAGCAGCTTGAGGGGAAACACCGGGGAG. Encoded protein: CASSLRGNTGE. The complete CDR3 sequence is CASSLRGNTGELFF.

Worth noting for this clone: The observed sequence ends 3 residues before the CDR3 terminus, with the missing tail filled in from the germline J gene. The genes are TRBV5-1 and TRBJ1-2, with 8 bases lining up with TRBD1. Looked up from germline, CDR1 is SGHRS and CDR2 is YFSETQ. CDR3 length: 16 amino acids. Trimming took 0 bases from V and 7 from J; bases not matched to a gene: 11. The CDR3 protein is CASSLAGAGGGGGYTF. CDR3 bases read: TGCGCCAGCAGCTTGGCCGGCGCAGGGGGCGGAGGTGGC.

Points on this clone: The read is 3 residues too short to cover the CDR3 end, so that end is filled in from the germline J gene. V is TRBV5-1 and J is TRBJ2-7, with 10 positions matching TRBD2. Germline V CDR1 and CDR2: SGHRS, YFSETQ. V lost 3 bases, J lost 3 bases, and 6 bases stayed unmatched. The CDR3 has 15 amino acids. The covered CDR3 bases are TGCGCCAGCAGCTCCCTAGCGGGAGACCGCTACGAG. Its protein product is CASSSLAGDRYE. The full-length CDR3 reads as CASSSLAGDRYEQYF.

About this clone itself: From the germline J gene comes the end of the CDR3, since the read stops 3 residues before it. The V call is TRBV7-2, the J call TRBJ2-2; D gene ambiguous. In germline, CDR1 is SGHTA, CDR2 FQGNSA. V gave up 3 bases and J gave up 4 bases, with 12 bases separating them. This CDR3 is 15 amino acids long. Partial CDR3 DNA: TGTGCCAGCAGCTTCGACTCCTTTCCCACCGGGGAG. This sequence encodes CASSFDSFPTGE. The CDR3 reads in full as CASSFDSFPTGELFF.

The chain's CDR3 is CASSPSLLTGTETQYF. The CDR3 DNA, read in part, is TGTGCCAGCAGCCCATCCCTCCTGACAGGGACGGAGACC. This chain connects TRBV14 to TRBJ2-5; 7 bases fit TRBD1. The read halts 3 residues ahead of the CDR3 end, with the missing end drawn from the germline J gene. In germline, CDR1 is SGHDN, CDR2 FVKESK. The trim removed 4 bases at V and 5 bases at J, leaving 13 bases unmatched. The CDR3 consists of 16 residues. Full variable domain (outside the CDR3, taken from reference TRBV14 and TRBJ2-5): EAGVTQFPSHSVIEKGQTVTLRCDPISGHDNLYWYRRVMGKEIKFLLHFVKESKQDESGMPNNRFLAERTGGTYSTLKVQPAELEDSGVYFCASSPSLLTGTETQYFGPGTRLLVL.

Notes on this clone: The read halts 3 residues ahead of the CDR3 end, with the missing end drawn from the germline J gene. This chain joins TRBV19 and TRBJ2-5, with 10 bases matching TRBD1. Germline V gives CDR1 LNHDA, CDR2 SQIVND (reference sequence). The J segment lost 2 bases and the V segment lost 6 bases, leaving 0 bases of the junction unmatched. This CDR3 is built from 13 residues. The covered CDR3 bases are TGTGCCAGTAGGGACAGGGGGCAAGAGACC. This translates into CASRDRGQET. The whole CDR3 protein reads CASRDRGQETQYF.

A note on this clone: The read stops 3 residues short of the end of the CDR3; the missing end is completed from the germline J gene. The chain joins TRBV19 to TRBJ1-1; D not certain. The V gene's germline CDR1 is LNHDA and CDR2 SQIVND (reference sequence). Trimming cost V 0 bases and J 1 base, with 3 bases left between them. CDR3 length: 13 amino acids. CDR3 protein: CASSIDRNTEAFF. The sequenced part of the CDR3 DNA is TGTGCCAGTAGTATAGACAGGAACACTGAA. Based on the CDR3 plus reference TRBV19 and TRBJ1-1, the full variable domain is DGGITQSPKYLFRKEGQNVTLSCEQNLNHDAMYWYRQDPGQGLRLIYYSQIVNDFQKGDIAEGYSVSREKKESFPLTVTSAQKNPTAFYLCASSIDRNTEAFFGQGTRLTVV.

As to this clone: The CDR3 end lies 3 residues beyond the end of the read and is filled in from the germline J gene. The V and J genes are TRBV19 and TRBJ1-1; D perhaps matches TRBD1 (6 bases). The germline CDR1 and CDR2 sequences are LNHDA and SQIVND (reference sequence). The CDR3 runs 18 residues. V lost 2 bases and J 1 base, leaving 20 bases between the germline ends. CDR3 DNA (partial): TGTGCCAGTAGTATAAAAGGGGCAGGGGCCGGGTGGAACACTGAA. Translation: CASSIKGAGAGWNTE. The full CDR3 protein reads CASSIKGAGAGWNTEAFF. The full variable domain, rest sourced from reference TRBV19 and TRBJ1-1, is DGGITQSPKYLFRKEGQNVTLSCEQNLNHDAMYWYRQDPGQGLRLIYYSQIVNDFQKGDIAEGYSVSREKKESFPLTVTSAQKNPTAFYLCASSIKGAGAGWNTEAFFGQGTRLTVV.

About this clone itself: The read halts 3 residues ahead of the CDR3 end, with the missing end drawn from the germline J gene. V is TRBV20-1 and J is TRBJ2-2; no clear D. CDR1 DFQATT and CDR2 SNEGSKA come from the germline V gene (reference sequence). With 7 bases removed from V and 3 bases from J, the gap between germline ends came to 9 bases. This CDR3 spans 12 amino acids. The sequenced CDR3 bases are TGCAGTGGCAGAAGAGACACCGGGGAG. Its protein product is CSGRRDTGE. The entire CDR3 is CSGRRDTGELFF.